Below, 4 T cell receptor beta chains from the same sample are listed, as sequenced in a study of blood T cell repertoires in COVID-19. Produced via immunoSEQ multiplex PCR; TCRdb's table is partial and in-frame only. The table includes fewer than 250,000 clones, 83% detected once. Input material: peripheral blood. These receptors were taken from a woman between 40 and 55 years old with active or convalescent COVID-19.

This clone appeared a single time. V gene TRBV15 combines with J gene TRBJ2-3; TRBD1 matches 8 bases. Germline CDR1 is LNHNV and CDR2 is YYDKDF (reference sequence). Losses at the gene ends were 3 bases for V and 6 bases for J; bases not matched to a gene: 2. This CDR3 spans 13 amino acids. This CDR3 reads CATSRTGEDTQYF. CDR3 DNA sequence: TGTGCCACCAGCAGGACAGGGGAGGATACGCAGTATTTT. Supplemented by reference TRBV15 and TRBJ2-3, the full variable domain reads DAMVIQNPRYQVTQFGKPVTLSCSQTLNHNVMYWYQQKSSQAPKLLFHYYDKDFNNEADTPDNFQSRRPNTSFCFLDIRSPGLGDTAMYLCATSRTGEDTQYFGPGTRLTVL.

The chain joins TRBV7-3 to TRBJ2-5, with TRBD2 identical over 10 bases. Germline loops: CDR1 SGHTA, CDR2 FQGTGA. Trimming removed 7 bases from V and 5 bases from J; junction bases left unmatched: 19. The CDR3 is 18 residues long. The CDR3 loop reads CASTPLGASGRRGETQYF. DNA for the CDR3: TGTGCCAGCACCCCCCTGGGAGCTAGCGGGAGAAGAGGGGAGACCCAGTACTTC. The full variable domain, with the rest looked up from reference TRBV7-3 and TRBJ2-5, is GAGVSQTPSNKVTEKGKYVELRCDPISGHTALYWYRQSLGQGPEFLIYFQGTGAADDSGLPNDRFFAVRPEGSVSTLKIQRTERGDSAVYLCASTPLGASGRRGETQYFGPGTRLLVL.

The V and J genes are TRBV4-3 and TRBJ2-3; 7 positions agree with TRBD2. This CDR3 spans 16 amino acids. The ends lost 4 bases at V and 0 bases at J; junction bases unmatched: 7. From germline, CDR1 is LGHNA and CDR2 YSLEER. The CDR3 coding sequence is TGCGCCAGCAGCCGTTCGGGGGGACTTAGCACAGATACGCAGTATTTT. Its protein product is CASSRSGGLSTDTQYF.

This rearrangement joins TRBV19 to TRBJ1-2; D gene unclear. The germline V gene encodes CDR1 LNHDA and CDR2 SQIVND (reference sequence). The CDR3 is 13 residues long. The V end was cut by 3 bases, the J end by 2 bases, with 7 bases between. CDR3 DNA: TGTGCCAGTAGTATGAGAGGAAACTATGGCTACACCTTC. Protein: CASSMRGNYGYTF.